This record concerns one T cell receptor beta chain sequence. Antigen unknown. The sample is drawn from a study of cytomegalovirus exposure and HLA in healthy donors. Overall study context: Per a later analysis, the roughly 670 first-cohort and approximately 120 validation repertoires shared one platform.

From the 120-subject validation cohort, which was separate from the roughly 670-subject first cohort, the donors were drawn. Findings and limits, study-wide: TCR beta chains numbering more than 150 were designated cytomegalovirus-associated.

Germline V gene data show CDR1 as KGHSH and CDR2 as LQKENI. The CDR3 is 15 amino acids. Trimming stripped 0 bases from V and 4 bases from J, with 12 bases between. Only in-frame clones appear in the TCRdb table, and some are missing; sequencing was by immunoSEQ multiplex PCR. The sample includes tens of thousands of clones, roughly 92% of them seen just once. The V call is TRBV18, the J call TRBJ1-2, with D uncertain. The specimen sequenced was PBMCs. The TCR originated in a woman aged 25 to 39 in good health and CMV-seropositive. The DNA for the CDR3 is TGTGCCAGCTCACCACCTCACAGAACTGGCTATGGCTACACCTTC. Translating it yields CASSPPHRTGYGYTF.